The sequence of this T cell receptor beta chain was determined in a study of blood T cell repertoires in COVID-19. This CDR3 is 13 amino acids long. Trimming stripped 6 bases from V and 4 bases from J, with 10 bases between. CDR1 and CDR2 (germline): LNHNV, YYDKDF (reference sequence). The authors' processing: Reference gene primer amplification gave estimated nucleated cell counts. The assay was immunoSEQ multiplex PCR, and TCRdb's table has in-frame clones only and misses some. V and J calls and clone size follow that table, whereas D and trimming were derived from the DNA. The sample has about 120,000 clones; almost 90% are singletons.

The genes are TRBV15 and TRBJ2-1; D unresolved. Sequencing was performed on peripheral blood. This receptor was identified in a woman between 55 and 75 years old with COVID-19, enrolled during active disease. CDR3 amino acids: CATSNTFYNEQFF. The CDR3, as DNA: TGTGCCACCAGTAACACCTTTTACAATGAGCAGTTCTTC.